The clone carrying this T cell receptor beta chain was observed a handful of times. Sample-barcoded 5' priming and a J-beta primer mix drove a second PCR of 7 to 11 cycles. TCRdb redid the calling of the 5' RACE reads with MiXCR, one entry per CDR3 protein. The repertoire consists of 600,000 to 850,000 distinct CDR3 sequences, with 20% to 30% occurring once and the leading ten covering 9.4%. This CDR3 has 17 residues. The germline V and J ends were trimmed by 1 base and 2 bases, with 14 bases remaining between them. Looked up from germline, CDR1 is SGHTA and CDR2 is FQGNSA. These data belong to a study of blood T cells in healthy people across ages. These data also formed part of another study, on T cells of mothers and their children.

Sequencing used blood. The sequence came from a boy younger than 18 in good health. This sequence joins TRBV7-2 and TRBJ1-4; D not certain. CDR3 sequence (DNA): TGTGCCAGCAGCTTAGATTGGGATCCGGTGACTAATGAAAAACTGTTTTTT. It translates to CASSLDWDPVTNEKLFF.